This is a list of T cell receptor beta chains from one sample in a study of Ad26.COV2.S vaccination and SARS-CoV-2 variants. Generated by immunoSEQ multiplex PCR, the TCRdb table keeps only in-frame clones and is missing some. This sample yields 300,000 to 400,000 clones, of which approximately 86% are seen a single time; more than 1.5% belongs to the top ten. Sequencing used peripheral blood, obtained in a trial of Ad26.COV2.S vaccine versus placebo. These receptors all stem from a person aged 18 to 65 who received the Ad26.COV2.S COVID-19 vaccine or a placebo. The CDR3 runs from the conserved cysteine through the conserved F or W. A D gene is named only where the DNA matches it firmly. The size of a clone is reported for some rows only, either as once, few or many, or as a class for expanded clones.

D gene	V gene	clone size	J gene	CDR3 DNA	CDR3 protein
-	TRBV7-2	-	TRBJ2-2	TGTGCCAGCAGCTACGCTATAGGGCGTCGGGGACCAGGCGCCGGGGAGCTGTTTTTT	CASSYAIGRRGPGAGELFF
TRBD1	TRBV30	-	TRBJ1-4	TGTGCCTGGACGGATTCACTGAGACAGGGAATTCCAACTAATGAAAAACTGTTTTTT	CAWTDSLRQGIPTNEKLFF
TRBD2	TRBV5-6	-	TRBJ2-2	TGTGCCAGCAGCCCGACTAGCGGGGGCACCGGGGAGCTGTTTTTT	CASSPTSGGTGELFF
TRBD2	TRBV7-4	-	TRBJ2-5	TGTGCCAGCTTCCCCCGGGGGGGGAAAAAGGTCTCGGGAGAGACCCAGTACTTC	CASFPRGGKKVSGETQYF
TRBD2	TRBV27	-	TRBJ2-2	TGTGCCAGCAGTTTTAGGACTAGCGGGGGGAATCCTATAGGCGGGGAGCTGTTTTTT	CASSFRTSGGNPIGGELFF
-	TRBV6-5	few	TRBJ2-7	TGTGCCAGCAGTCGACCGGGACTTCTCGAGCAGTACTTC	CASSRPGLLEQYF
TRBD1	TRBV5-1	-	TRBJ1-5	TGCGCCAGCAGCTTGGAGGGGACAGGGGAGGGACAGCCCCAGCATTTT	CASSLEGTGEGQPQHF
-	TRBV12-2	-	TRBJ1-5	TGTGCAAGTCGCTTAGTATTTTGGGGCGCTTGGGGGCCCGCGGCGGATCAGCCCCAGCATTTT	CASRLVFWGAWGPAADQPQHF
-	TRBV6-5	-	TRBJ1-4	TGTGCCAGCAGATTGGACGGTAATGAAAAACTGTTTTTT	CASRLDGNEKLFF
TRBD1	TRBV2	-	TRBJ1-2	TGTGCCAGCGAAGAAATAAGACAGGGACCTCTGACCTTC	CASEEIRQGPLTF
TRBD1	TRBV15	-	TRBJ1-4	TGTGCCACCAGCAGAGGGGGACAGGGGGCGGCTAATGAAAAACTGTTTTTT	CATSRGGQGAANEKLFF
-	TRBV6-5	-	TRBJ2-5	TGTGCCAGCAGTTATCGGGAGACCCAGTACTTC	CASSYRETQYF
TRBD1	TRBV7-2	once	TRBJ2-1	TGTGCCAGCAATATACAGGGGCCCTCCTACAATGAGCAGTTCTTC	CASNIQGPSYNEQFF
-	TRBV5-4	-	TRBJ2-2	TGTGCCAGCATCAAAGACCCAGCTAACACCGGGGAGCTGTTTTTT	CASIKDPANTGELFF
TRBD1	TRBV20-1	-	TRBJ1-2	TGCAGTGCTAGTACAGGGGTTGGCTACACCTTC	CSASTGVGYTF
TRBD2	TRBV5-4	-	TRBJ2-3	TGTGCCAGCAGCCCGGGGGGGGTAGCTGGATCAGATACGCAGTATTTT	CASSPGGVAGSDTQYF
-	TRBV7-9	-	TRBJ1-3	TGTGCCAGCAGCTTTGGGGACACCATATATTTT	CASSFGDTIYF
TRBD2	TRBV6-2/TRBV6-3	-	TRBJ2-5	TGTGCCAGCAGTTTTTTGCTAGCGGGGGGGCAGGAGACCCAGTACTTC	CASSFLLAGGQETQYF
TRBD1	TRBV6-2/TRBV6-3	once	TRBJ1-1	TGTGCCAGCAGTTATCAAACGGGACAGGGCCCCACTGAAGCTTTCTTT	CASSYQTGQGPTEAFF
TRBD2	TRBV7-2	-	TRBJ2-5	TGTGCCAGCAGCTCTAGCGGGCAAGAGACCCAGTACTTC	CASSSSGQETQYF
TRBD2	TRBV5-4	-	TRBJ2-7	TGTGCCAGCAGCTCGTGGACTAGCGGGGCCTACGAGCAGTACTTC	CASSSWTSGAYEQYF
-	TRBV6-1	once	TRBJ1-2	TGTGCCAGCAGTGAGACAGGTCCCCAAGCTAACTATGGCTACACCTTC	CASSETGPQANYGYTF
-	TRBV9	-	TRBJ1-2	TGTGCCAGCAGCGTAGCTTTGGGGTATGGCTACACCTTC	CASSVALGYGYTF
TRBD1	TRBV5-4	-	TRBJ2-1	TGTGCCAGCAGCCCTAGGGACAGCGCCTATGAGCAGTTCTTC	CASSPRDSAYEQFF
TRBD1	TRBV7-6	-	TRBJ2-7	TGTGCCAGCAGCTGGGAAACAGGGGCCGAGCAGTACTTC	CASSWETGAEQYF
-	TRBV7-6	-	TRBJ2-2	TGTGCCAGCAGCTTAAACCGGGACCCCTTCCCCGGGGAGCTGTTTTTT	CASSLNRDPFPGELFF
TRBD1	TRBV18	-	TRBJ1-2	TGTGCCAGCTCACCACCGGACCCCTTACAGGGGGATTTCGACTATGGCTACACCTTC	CASSPPDPLQGDFDYGYTF
-	TRBV11-2	-	TRBJ2-3	TGTGCCAGCAGCTTGTGGGGGAGGATTCAAACAGATACGCAGTATTTT	CASSLWGRIQTDTQYF
TRBD1	TRBV27	-	TRBJ2-7	TGTGCCAGCAGTCCCACCGGGACAGGGGTTCCCGAGCAGTACTTC	CASSPTGTGVPEQYF
TRBD2	TRBV3-1/TRBV3-2	-	TRBJ2-3	TGTGCCAGCAGCCGCGGACTAGCGGGGGATACGCAGTATTTT	CASSRGLAGDTQYF
TRBD1	TRBV6-1	many	TRBJ2-7	TGTGCCAGCAGTGAACCGTGGACAGGTATGGACGAGCAGTACTTC	CASSEPWTGMDEQYF
-	TRBV6-5	-	TRBJ2-2	TGTGCCAGCAGTTACTCTGGACCCTCAGGGGAGCTGTTTTTT	CASSYSGPSGELFF
-	TRBV13	few	TRBJ1-1	TGTGCCAGCAGCTTAGTTTTGGGCACTGAAGCTTTCTTT	CASSLVLGTEAFF
TRBD2	TRBV6-5	-	TRBJ2-3	TGTGCCAGCCGGGCGGGAGGGTATACGCAGTATTTT	CASRAGGYTQYF
-	TRBV6-5	-	TRBJ1-3	TGTGCCAGCAGTCGCTTTTCGAGCGACACCATATATTTT	CASSRFSSDTIYF
-	TRBV19	once	TRBJ2-5	TGTGCCAGTAGTCATCCGGGACGCTACTTC	CASSHPGRYF
TRBD2	TRBV30	-	TRBJ2-7	TGTGCCTGGCGGGGGGGGGCCCCCTACGAGCAGTACTTC	CAWRGGAPYEQYF
-	TRBV3-1/TRBV3-2	-	TRBJ2-5	TGTGCCAGCAGCCAAGATTGGAAAACGGAGACCCAGTACTTC	CASSQDWKTETQYF
-	TRBV6-5	-	TRBJ1-2	TGTGCCAGCGCCCGGGGGGCAGCCGAGGGCTACACCTTC	CASARGAAEGYTF
TRBD1	TRBV7-2	-	TRBJ2-1	TGTGCCAGCAGCTTAAACAGGGGGTCCACCTACAATGAGCAGTTCTTC	CASSLNRGSTYNEQFF
-	TRBV28	-	TRBJ1-2	TGTGCCAGCAGTTTATGGGACCGAACCAACTATGGCTACACCTTC	CASSLWDRTNYGYTF
TRBD1	TRBV19	once	TRBJ1-1	TGTGCCAGTCGGACAGGGAGATTCCGAGCTTTCTTT	CASRTGRFRAFF
-	TRBV4-1	once	TRBJ1-3	TGCGCCAGCAGCCGGAGCACAACCGCCCTCTCTGGAAACACCATATATTTT	CASSRSTTALSGNTIYF
-	TRBV6-2/TRBV6-3	-	TRBJ1-1	TGTGCCAGCAGCCTATACAGGAACACTGAAGCTTTCTTT	CASSLYRNTEAFF
-	TRBV6-2/TRBV6-3	-	TRBJ2-1	TGTGCCAGCAGTTACGAAGCCGGTGAGCAGTTCTTC	CASSYEAGEQFF